The 18 T cell receptor beta chains below come from one sample, sequenced in a study of T cell repertoires in cytomegalovirus infection. TCRdb reprocessed the reads with MiXCR, giving one entry per CDR3 protein. The table has fewer than 550,000 distinct CDR3 sequences, about a quarter seen once. Sequencing was performed on PBMCs. These TCRs come from a human donor in good health (CMV status not recorded). Some clones in this sample may be carry-over from other donors' samples.

The J gene is TRBJ2-7, the V gene TRBV25-1; 7 positions match TRBD2. With 5 bases clipped from V and 2 bases from J, the junction kept 9 bases outside the gene matches. The germline V gene has CDR1 MGHDK and CDR2 SYGVNS. The CDR3 is 15 amino acids. The CDR3 region is CASSRVQGGTYEQYV. In nucleotides, the CDR3 is TGTGCCAGCAGTCGTGTTCAGGGAGGGACCTACGAGCAGTACGTC.

The CDR3 DNA reads TGTGCCAGCAGCATCCGGGAAGGTGGAAACACCATATATTTT. This codes for CASSIREGGNTIYF. The chain employs TRBV12-3 or TRBV12-4 and TRBJ1-3; D remains ambiguous. Trimming cost V 6 bases and J 3 bases, with 12 bases left between them. This CDR3 region has 14 residues.

In this sample, this clonotype turned up a few times. The gene calls are TRBV11-2 and TRBJ2-3; unclear D gene. This CDR3 comprises 16 residues. Trimming cost V 4 bases and J 5 bases, with 19 bases left between them. The germline CDR1 and CDR2 sequences are SGHAT and FQNNGV. DNA of the CDR3: TGTGCCAGCAGCTCTAGACCATGGTTGGACGGAGATACGCAGTATTTT. Translated, it gives CASSSRPWLDGDTQYF. The whole variable domain, filled in from reference TRBV11-2 and TRBJ2-3, reads EAGVAQSPRYKIIEKRQSVAFWCNPISGHATLYWYQQILGQGPKLLIQFQNNGVVDDSQLPKDRFSAERLKGVDSTLKIQPAKLEDSAVYLCASSSRPWLDGDTQYFGPGTRLTVL.

This clonotype was recorded a few times. The chain has TRBV12-3 or TRBV12-4 and TRBJ1-3; 10 nucleotides line up with TRBD1. With V trimmed by 6 bases and J by 3 bases, 11 bases remained unmatched. The CDR3 covers 17 residues. This CDR3 reads CASSQRPGQGLGNTIYF. DNA for the CDR3: TGTGCCAGCAGCCAAAGACCGGGACAGGGGCTTGGAAACACCATATATTTT.

This clonotype was observed a handful of times. The chain combines TRBV6-6 with TRBJ1-5; D is ambiguous. The CDR3 runs 15 residues. V was shortened by 8 bases and J by 5 bases, with 19 bases between the two germline ends. The V gene's germline CDR1 is MNHNY and CDR2 SVGAGI (reference sequence). Here the CDR3 DNA reads TGTGCCAGCCGCGACTTATGGGCCGAGGATCAGCCCCAGCATTTT. It yields the protein CASRDLWAEDQPQHF.

This clonotype showed up many times. The genes are TRBV11-3 and TRBJ1-1; 10 bases line up with TRBD1. The CDR3 runs 16 residues. Germline trimming cut 1 base from V and 4 bases from J; bases unmatched to any gene: 6. Germline V CDR1 and CDR2: SGHNT, YENEEA. CDR3: CASSLARGQGSTEAFF. DNA of the CDR3: TGTGCCAGCAGCTTAGCCCGGGGACAGGGGAGCACTGAAGCTTTCTTT.

The sample holds a few counts of this clonotype. The chain links TRBV12-3 or TRBV12-4 to TRBJ2-3; 8 bases are a match to TRBD2. There are 12 residues in the CDR3. V lost 6 bases to trimming and J lost 13 bases; unmatched junction nucleotides: 9. CDR3 nucleotide sequence: TGTGCCAGCAGCTCTGGACTAGCATCCAAGTATTTT. Amino acids: CASSSGLASKYF.

The chain combines TRBV11-2 with TRBJ1-1, with D possibly TRBD1 on 5 matching bases. The CDR3 loop spans 17 amino acids. V was trimmed by 0 bases and J by 6 bases, leaving 20 bases between them. Germline V gene lookup returns CDR1 SGHAT and CDR2 FQNNGV. CDR3 sequence (DNA): TGTGCCAGCAGCTTAGATAGGGAGGTACGGGGGTTCCCTGAAGCTTTCTTT. Its protein product is CASSLDREVRGFPEAFF.

This clonotype was counted ten times or more. The V and J genes are TRBV12-3 or TRBV12-4 and TRBJ2-1; D possibly corresponds to TRBD2 (6 bases). The CDR3 length is 19 residues. The ends were cut back, 3 bases at V and 6 bases at J, with 27 bases in the middle. The CDR3 nucleotides read TGTGCCAGCAGTTTCGGTTTCCGCGGGAAAAAATATGTAGTCAATGAGCAGTTCTTC. Its translation is CASSFGFRGKKYVVNEQFF.

Only a few counts were recorded for this clonotype. The gene calls are TRBV19 and TRBJ2-3; D uncertain. V lost 1 base to trimming and J lost 2 bases, with 4 bases between them. Germline V lookup: CDR1 LNHDA, CDR2 SQIVND (reference sequence). CDR3 length: 13 residues. CDR3 in DNA: TGTGCCAGTAGTATAGGGGCCACAGATACGCAGTATTTT. Protein product: CASSIGATDTQYF.

The chain uses TRBV10-3 and TRBJ1-1; D gene unclear. Germline V gives CDR1 ENHRY, CDR2 SYGVKD. The CDR3 has 17 residues. V gave up 2 bases and J gave up 2 bases, with 18 bases separating them. The CDR3 nucleotides are TGTGCCATCAGTGAGGTAGATGGCAGCAGCCCTAACACTGAAGCTTTCTTT. This gives the protein CAISEVDGSSPNTEAFF.

This clonotype was detected a few times. This chain connects TRBV11-3 to TRBJ2-2, with D perhaps TRBD1 or TRBD2 (6 bases each). V lost 5 bases and J 4 bases, leaving 14 bases between the germline ends. This CDR3 has 15 residues. Germline V gives CDR1 SGHNT, CDR2 YENEEA. CDR3 in amino acids: CASSGGGSSTGELFF. In DNA form, the CDR3 reads TGTGCCAGCAGCGGAGGGGGGTCCTCCACCGGGGAGCTGTTTTTT.

This clonotype was seen repeatedly, ten times or more. In DNA, the CDR3 is TGTGCCAGCTCACCGTCTAGCGGGGGAGAGGAGGGAGAGACCCAGTACTTC. This encodes CASSPSSGGEEGETQYF. V gene TRBV18 combines with J gene TRBJ2-5, with 10 bases fitting TRBD2. J lost 4 bases, V lost 3 bases, and 11 bases had no gene match. The CDR3 length is 17 residues. Germline CDR1 and CDR2: KGHSH and LQKENI.

This clonotype occurred a few times. J is TRBJ1-5 and V is TRBV30, with 7 nucleotides matching TRBD1. This CDR3 spans 13 amino acids. The germline gives CDR1 GTSNPN, CDR2 SVGIG (reference sequence). V shed 5 bases and J 3 bases; nucleotides not matched to a gene: 4. The CDR3 loop reads CAWGQAFNQPQHF. The CDR3 DNA reads TGTGCCTGGGGACAGGCGTTCAATCAGCCCCAGCATTTT.

The rearrangement joins TRBV20-1 to TRBJ2-1, with a tentative D call TRBD1 (5 bases). Germline CDR1 reads DFQATT; CDR2 reads SNEGSKA (reference sequence). Trimming removed 0 bases at V and 3 bases at J, with 9 bases between. CDR3 length: 14 residues. The CDR3 is CSARENRGYNEQFF. CDR3 bases: TGCAGTGCTAGAGAGAATAGGGGCTACAATGAGCAGTTCTTC.

This clonotype was recorded many times. This rearrangement joins TRBV7-2 to TRBJ2-2, with TRBD1 as a possible D gene (5 bases). CDR3 size: 13 residues. Trimming cost V 6 bases and J 9 bases, with 14 bases left between them. Germline V CDR1 and CDR2: SGHTA, FQGNSA. CDR3 sequence (DNA): TGTGCCAGCAGAATACAGGTGCCCCGGGAGCTGTTTTTT. Translated, it gives CASRIQVPRELFF.

V and J are TRBV20-1 and TRBJ2-1; D may be TRBD2 (6 bases). Trimming took 3 bases from V and 4 from J, leaving 22 bases between them. This CDR3 region has 17 residues. The germline V gene encodes CDR1 DFQATT and CDR2 SNEGSKA (reference sequence). The CDR3 nucleotides read TGCAGTGCTAGGAGGATGTTAGCGGAGGCGGGGTACAATGAGCAGTTCTTC. The encoded protein is CSARRMLAEAGYNEQFF.

The genes are TRBV20-1 and TRBJ1-2; D not resolved. The CDR3 sequence is 13 residues long. The germline CDR1 and CDR2 sequences are DFQATT and SNEGSKA (reference sequence). V lost 0 bases and J 5 bases, leaving 10 bases between the germline ends. This CDR3 is CSAREGMGYGYTF. CDR3 in DNA: TGCAGTGCTAGAGAGGGTATGGGTTATGGCTACACCTTC.